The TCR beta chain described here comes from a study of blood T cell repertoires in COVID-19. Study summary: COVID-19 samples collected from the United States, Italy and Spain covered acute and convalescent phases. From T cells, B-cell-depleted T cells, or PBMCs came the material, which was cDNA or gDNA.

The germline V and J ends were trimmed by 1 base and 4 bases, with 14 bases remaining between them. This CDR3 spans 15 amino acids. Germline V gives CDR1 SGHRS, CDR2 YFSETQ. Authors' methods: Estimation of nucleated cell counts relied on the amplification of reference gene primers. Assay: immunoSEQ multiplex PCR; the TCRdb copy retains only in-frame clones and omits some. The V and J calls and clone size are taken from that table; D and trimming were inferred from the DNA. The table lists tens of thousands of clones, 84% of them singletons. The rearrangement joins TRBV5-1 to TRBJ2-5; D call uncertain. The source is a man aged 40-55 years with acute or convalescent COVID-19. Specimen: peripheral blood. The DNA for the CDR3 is TGCGCCAGCAGCTTGTTCCCCCAGTCTGGAGAGACCCAGTACTTC. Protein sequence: CASSLFPQSGETQYF.